This TCR beta chain was captured by sequencing in a study of blood T cell repertoires in COVID-19. Turning to the study itself: In each case, the material was cDNA or gDNA derived from T cells, B-cell-depleted T cells, or PBMCs.

Original analysis: How many nucleated cells were present was estimated from reference gene primer amplification. Assay: immunoSEQ multiplex PCR; the TCRdb copy retains only in-frame clones and omits some. V and J calls and clone size are given by that table; D and trimming were obtained from the DNA. The sample holds tens of thousands of clones; 82% are singletons and the top ten take roughly 13%. CDR1 is SGHTS, CDR2 YDEGEE, per germline. The trim removed 3 bases at V and 0 bases at J, leaving 6 bases unmatched. The CDR3 is 17 residues long. The gene calls are TRBV5-8 and TRBJ2-6; 7 bases align to TRBD2. The TCR sequence derives from a woman aged 80 or older with acute or convalescent COVID-19. The sequencing sample was made of peripheral blood. CDR3 residues: CASSWGGLGSGANVLTF. The CDR3 bases are TGTGCCAGCAGCTGGGGAGGGTTAGGCTCTGGGGCCAACGTCCTGACTTTC. Looking up the rest from reference TRBV5-8 and TRBJ2-6 gives the full variable domain: EAGVTQSPTHLIKTRGQQATLRCSPISGHTSVYWYQQALGLGLQFLLWYDEGEERNRGNFPPRFSGRQFPNYSSELNVNALELEDSALYLCASSWGGLGSGANVLTFGAGSRLTVL.